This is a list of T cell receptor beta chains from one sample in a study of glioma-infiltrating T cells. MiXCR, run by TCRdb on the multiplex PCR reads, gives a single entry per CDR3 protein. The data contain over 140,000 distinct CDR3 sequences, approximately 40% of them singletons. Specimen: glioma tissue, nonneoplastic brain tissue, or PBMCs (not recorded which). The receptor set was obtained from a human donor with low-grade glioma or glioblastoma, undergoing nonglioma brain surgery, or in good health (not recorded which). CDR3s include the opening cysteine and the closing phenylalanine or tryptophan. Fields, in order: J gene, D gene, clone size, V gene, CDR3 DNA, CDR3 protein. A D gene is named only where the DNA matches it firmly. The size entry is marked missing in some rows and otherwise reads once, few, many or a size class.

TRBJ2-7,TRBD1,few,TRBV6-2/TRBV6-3,TGTGCCACCGCAGGGGGCGCGGGCTCCTACGAGCAGTACTTC,CATAGGAGSYEQYF
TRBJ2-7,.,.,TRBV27,TGTGCCAGCAGTTTACACGATAGGTACGAGCAGTACTTC,CASSLHDRYEQYF
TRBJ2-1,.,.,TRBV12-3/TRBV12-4,TGTGCCAGCAGCTTTTCGAGCTCCTACAATGAGCAGTTCTTC,CASSFSSSYNEQFF
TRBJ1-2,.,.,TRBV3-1,TGTGCCAGCATCTCTCGGAGAGACTATGGCTACACCTTC,CASISRRDYGYTF
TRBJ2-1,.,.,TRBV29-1,TGCAGCGTTGAAGGGGCTACCAATGAGCAGTTCTTC,CSVEGATNEQFF
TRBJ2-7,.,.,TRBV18,TGTGCCAGCTCACCGGTTCCTAGTTTCGGCGAGCAGTACTTC,CASSPVPSFGEQYF
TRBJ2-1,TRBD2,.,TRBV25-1,TGTGCCAGCAGTGGGCGGGAGCACAATGAGCAGTTCTTC,CASSGREHNEQFF
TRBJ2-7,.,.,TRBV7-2,TGTGCCAGCAGCTTACAAGGAACCGAGCAGTACTTC,CASSLQGTEQYF
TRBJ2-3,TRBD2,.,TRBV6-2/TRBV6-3,TGTGCCGGCAGTTATTCCGGGACTACTGGGGATACGCAGTATTTT,CAGSYSGTTGDTQYF
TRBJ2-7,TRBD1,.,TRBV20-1,TGCAGTGCTAGAGAACCGTTCGGGACAGGACCAACCTACGAGCAGTACTTC,CSAREPFGTGPTYEQYF
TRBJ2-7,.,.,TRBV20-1,TGCAGTGCTAGAGGGCGTAGCTCCTACGAGCAGTACTTC,CSARGRSSYEQYF
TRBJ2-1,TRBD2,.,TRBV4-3,TGCGCCAGCAGCCAAGAACTAGCGTACAATGAGCAGTTCTTC,CASSQELAYNEQFF
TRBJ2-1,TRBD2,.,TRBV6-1,TGTGCCAGCAGTGAAATGGGACTAGCGTCCTATGAGCAGTTCTTC,CASSEMGLASYEQFF
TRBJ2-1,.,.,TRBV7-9,TGTGCCAGCAGCCGAGACAGTTACAATGAGCAGTTCTTC,CASSRDSYNEQFF
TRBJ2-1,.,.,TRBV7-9,TGTGCCAGCAGCTTAGTTGGGGGGTTCGATGAGCAGTTCTTC,CASSLVGGFDEQFF
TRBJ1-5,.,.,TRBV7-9,TGTGCCAGCAGCTTAGAGCCCAATCAGCCCCAGCATTTT,CASSLEPNQPQHF
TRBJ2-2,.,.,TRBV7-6,TGTGCCAGCAGCTTCGAGGGCCCTCCGAACACCGGGGAGCTGTTTTTT,CASSFEGPPNTGELFF
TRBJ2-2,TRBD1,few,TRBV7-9,TGTGCCGCCGACAGGGGATCCACCGGGGAGCTGTTTTTT,CAADRGSTGELFF
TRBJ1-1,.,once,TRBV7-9,TGTGCCAGCAGCCCTAGGATGGGGATGAACACTGAAGCTTTCTTT,CASSPRMGMNTEAFF
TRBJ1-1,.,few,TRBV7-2,TGTGCCAGCAGCTTAGTTGGGATAACTGAAGCTTTCTTT,CASSLVGITEAFF
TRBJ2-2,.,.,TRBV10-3,TGTGCCATCAGCCCAGGGACCTACACCGGGGAGCTGTTTTTT,CAISPGTYTGELFF
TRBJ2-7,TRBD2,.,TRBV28,TGTGCCAGCAGCCCTCCGGGACTAGCGGGGGCCGCCTACGAGCAGTACTTC,CASSPPGLAGAAYEQYF
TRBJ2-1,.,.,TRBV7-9,TGTGCCAGCAGCTCAGACTTGTACAATGAGCAGTTCTTC,CASSSDLYNEQFF
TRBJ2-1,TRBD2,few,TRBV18,TGTGCCAGCTCAGAAACCGGGACTAGCAGAAACAATGAGCAGTTCTTC,CASSETGTSRNNEQFF
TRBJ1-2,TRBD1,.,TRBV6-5,TGTGCCAGCAGTTACCGGGACAGGTCCGTCTACACCTTC,CASSYRDRSVYTF
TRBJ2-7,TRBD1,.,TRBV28,TGTGCCAGCAGTTACCCCCTCGGACAGGGTTTCGACGAGCAGTACTTC,CASSYPLGQGFDEQYF
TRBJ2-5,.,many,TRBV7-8,TGTGCCAGCAGCCCGCAGGGCCCTATACAGACCCAGTACTTC,CASSPQGPIQTQYF
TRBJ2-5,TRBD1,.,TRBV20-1,TGCAGTGCTCTACCAACAGGGGGCGGAGAGACCCAGTACTTC,CSALPTGGGETQYF
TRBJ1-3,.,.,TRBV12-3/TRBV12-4,TGTGCCAGCAGTGGAGGACGGAGCTCTGGAAACACCATATATTTT,CASSGGRSSGNTIYF
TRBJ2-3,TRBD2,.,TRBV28,TGTGCCAGCAGTCCCCCTTGGGCTAGCGGGGCAAATACGCAGTATTTT,CASSPPWASGANTQYF
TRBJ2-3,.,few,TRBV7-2,TGTGCCAGCAGCTTAGTGGGGGGGCCAGGAGATACGCAGTATTTT,CASSLVGGPGDTQYF
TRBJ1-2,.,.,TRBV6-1,TGTGCCAGCAGTCCACACTCTGACACCGACTATGGCTACACCTTC,CASSPHSDTDYGYTF
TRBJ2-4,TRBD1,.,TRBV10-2,TGCGCCAGCAGCCCGAGGGACAGGGAGGGCAAAAACATTCAGTACTTC,CASSPRDREGKNIQYF